Given below is one TCR beta chain in context. This specimen belongs to a study of blood T cell repertoires in COVID-19. Per germline, CDR1 LGHNA and CDR2 YNFKEQ. The CDR3 covers 16 residues. Trimming cost V 0 bases and J 4 bases, with 15 bases left between them. Under the authors' procedure: Estimation of nucleated cell counts was performed using reference gene primer amplification. Sequencing was performed with immunoSEQ multiplex PCR; in TCRdb, only in-frame clones are kept and a portion is missing. That table supplies the V and J calls and clone size; D and trimming were determined from the DNA. The table records around 300,000 clones, nearly 90% of them present only once.

The receptor comes from a woman under 30 with acute COVID-19. Sequenced input: PBMCs or T cells enriched from blood (not recorded which). The chain combines TRBV4-2 with TRBJ1-1, with D perhaps matching TRBD1 (6 bases). CDR3 sequence reads: CASSQDPGRGFTEAFF. CDR3 bases: TGTGCCAGCAGCCAAGACCCTGGCAGGGGCTTCACTGAAGCTTTCTTT.